Listed below are T cell receptor beta chains from one sample, sequenced in a study of cytomegalovirus exposure and HLA in healthy donors. Sequencing was performed with immunoSEQ multiplex PCR; in TCRdb, only in-frame clones are kept and a portion is missing. The sample records roughly 240,000 clones, approximately 90% being singletons. Input material: PBMCs. The receptors originated from a man aged 18 to 29 in good health and CMV-seronegative. Both conserved end residues are trimmed from each CDR3. Fields, in order: J gene, clone size, V gene, CDR3 protein. Only part of the rows carry a size: once, few, many, or a class if the clone is expanded.

J: TRBJ2-7
size: NA
V: TRBV4-1
CDR3: ASSQVLDGVGEQY

J: TRBJ2-1
size: NA
V: TRBV6-6
CDR3: ASKSGTYYNEQF

J: TRBJ2-7
size: NA
V: TRBV2
CDR3: ASRKGRDYEQY

J: TRBJ2-3
size: NA
V: TRBV9
CDR3: ASSDAGTFDTDTQY

J: TRBJ2-1
size: NA
V: TRBV4-3
CDR3: ASSQVIPQGGEQF

J: TRBJ2-1
size: NA
V: TRBV27
CDR3: ASSLRDRGDEQF

J: TRBJ1-6
size: NA
V: TRBV25-1
CDR3: ASSEWTGGYNSPLH

J: TRBJ2-7
size: once
V: TRBV28
CDR3: ASTSGTGTYEQY

J: TRBJ2-7
size: once
V: TRBV27
CDR3: ASSLEGHYEQY

J: TRBJ2-7
size: NA
V: TRBV28
CDR3: ASSSARDEQY

J: TRBJ1-3
size: few
V: TRBV28
CDR3: ASSPQRTGNTIY

J: TRBJ2-1
size: NA
V: TRBV4-3
CDR3: ASSQDRGGHNEQF